This TCR beta chain was sequenced during a study of T cells in Graves' hyperthyroidism and ophthalmopathy. Overall study findings and caveats: Most thyroid-expanded clonotypes above 0.001 were also found in blood. The model anticipated ophthalmopathy a median about 7 months pre-onset.

Trimming took 2 bases from V and 5 from J; bases not matched to a gene: 14. CDR1 and CDR2 from the germline V gene are ENHRY and SYGVKD. The CDR3 consists of 18 residues. About this clonotype itself: Its antigen is as yet unknown.

Clinical symptoms, serum thyroxine, TRAb, thyroid ultrasound and orbital computed tomography established diagnosis. Regions amplified from RNA transcripts were the TCR beta CDR3 regions. First-round RT-PCR of the TCR CDR3 relied on the HTBI primer set. A single record per CDR3 protein comes from TCRdb applying MiXCR to the multiplex PCR reads. This table has around 420,000 distinct CDR3 sequences, 15% to 17% appearing once. The TCR sequence derives from a woman under 30 with Graves' hyperthyroidism. The sequenced sample was blood. The chain combines TRBV10-3 with TRBJ2-2; TRBD1 matches at 7 bases. For the CDR3, the DNA is TGTGCCATCAGTGAGCCGAGTTTAAGGGGGCGCGGGACCGGGGAGCTGTTTTTT. Protein product: CAISEPSLRGRGTGELFF.